These T cell receptor beta chains were read from a single sample in a study of blood T cell repertoires in COVID-19. Clones were sequenced by immunoSEQ multiplex PCR, and TCRdb holds only the in-frame ones, with some missing. The table includes approximately 230,000 clones, roughly 88% detected once. Material for sequencing was peripheral blood. These receptor sequences come from an older man with acute or convalescent COVID-19. Each CDR3 is given with its conserved first and last residue. Fields, in order: CDR3 length, D gene, J gene, clone size, V gene, CDR3 DNA, CDR3 protein. The D gene is left open where the match is weak. A row's size may be missing; if present it is once, few, many or a size class.

15 TRBD1 TRBJ2-3 . TRBV7-9 TGTGCCAGCAGCCCGGACAGGGGGCGAATATATACGCAGTATTTT CASSPDRGRIYTQYF
16 . TRBJ1-2 few TRBV7-9 TGTGCCAGCAGCTTAGCCCGCGGATCAGGGGACTATGGCTACACCTTC CASSLARGSGDYGYTF
15 TRBD1 TRBJ2-6 . TRBV5-1 TGCGCCAGCAGCTCGCAGGGGGCCGGGGCCAACGTCCTGACTTTC CASSSQGAGANVLTF
15 . TRBJ1-3 . TRBV6-5 TGTGCCAGCAGTTACAAGGGAGTTCCTGGAAACACCATATATTTT CASSYKGVPGNTIYF
15 TRBD1 TRBJ2-4 . TRBV2 TGTGCCAGCGTCGGACAGGGGATTACCAAAAACATTCAGTACTTC CASVGQGITKNIQYF
15 TRBD1 TRBJ2-5 once TRBV6-2/TRBV6-3 TGTGCCAGCAGGCCTTCAGGGGGACGTCAAGAGACCCAGTACTTC CASRPSGGRQETQYF
16 . TRBJ2-5 . TRBV2 TGTGCCAGCAGTCTGGACAGACCTTCGTACCAAGAGACCCAGTACTTC CASSLDRPSYQETQYF
15 . TRBJ2-5 . TRBV28 TGTGCCAGCAGTTTACAGGGGCTTGCGGGAGAGACCCAGTACTTC CASSLQGLAGETQYF
16 TRBD2 TRBJ2-7 . TRBV7-2 TGTGCCAGCAGCTTGAGACTAGCGGGAGGGGGGCTGGAGCAGTACTTC CASSLRLAGGGLEQYF
14 TRBD2 TRBJ2-7 . TRBV3-1/TRBV3-2 TGTGCCAGCAGCGGGACTAGCAGCTCCTACGAGCAGTACTTC CASSGTSSSYEQYF
13 . TRBJ2-1 . TRBV11-1 TGTGCCAGCAGCTTAGTGCTAGCGCATGAGCAGTTCTTC CASSLVLAHEQFF
15 TRBD2 TRBJ2-1 . TRBV13 TGTGCCAGCAGCCGAAGCGGGAGTGCGTACAATGAGCAGTTCTTC CASSRSGSAYNEQFF
17 TRBD1 TRBJ1-2 . TRBV18 TGTGCCAGCTCACAGACGAATCTAGGACAGGGGGATTATGGCTACACCTTC CASSQTNLGQGDYGYTF
14 . TRBJ1-2 . TRBV15 TGTGCCACCAGCCGTGGCGGCCGAACGTATGGCTACACCTTC CATSRGGRTYGYTF
14 . TRBJ2-1 . TRBV6-5 TGTGCCAGCAGCACACAGGCCCTTTACAATGAGCAGTTCTTC CASSTQALYNEQFF
13 TRBD1 TRBJ1-1 once TRBV19 TGTGCCAGTCGGGACAGGGGGAACACTGAAGCTTTCTTT CASRDRGNTEAFF
15 TRBD1 TRBJ2-3 once TRBV4-1 TGCGCCAGCAGCCAAGGACAGGGGGCCGGGTATACGCAGTATTTT CASSQGQGAGYTQYF
13 . TRBJ1-4 once TRBV18 TGTGCCAGCTCAAGCTCAACTAATGAAAAACTGTTTTTT CASSSSTNEKLFF
14 TRBD1 TRBJ1-4 few TRBV19 TGTGCCAGTACCGTACAGGGGGCGAGAGAAAAACTGTTTTTT CASTVQGAREKLFF
12 . TRBJ1-1 once TRBV29-1 TGCAGCGTTGAGGGGGGGACCACTGAAGCTTTCTTT CSVEGGTTEAFF
13 TRBD1 TRBJ1-2 . TRBV29-1 TGCAGCGTGAGACAGGGGGCCAGCTATGGCTACACCTTC CSVRQGASYGYTF
14 TRBD2 TRBJ2-7 . TRBV7-2 TGTGCCAGCAGCTTAGACGGGGGGGCTGACGAGCAGTACTTC CASSLDGGADEQYF
12 . TRBJ2-1 . TRBV25-1 TGTGCCAGCTCTATACTGAGCAATGAGCAGTTCTTC CASSILSNEQFF
14 TRBD2 TRBJ2-2 . TRBV25-1 TGTGCCAGCATGCGGGGGGCTGGCACCGGGGAGCTGTTTTTT CASMRGAGTGELFF
17 TRBD1 TRBJ1-5 once TRBV5-8 TGTGCCAGCATCATAGGACAGGGGGCTTTGGGCAATCAGCCCCAGCATTTT CASIIGQGALGNQPQHF
15 TRBD1 TRBJ1-2 . TRBV18 TGTGCCAGCTCACCTGCTCGGACAGGGTACTATGGCTACACCTTC CASSPARTGYYGYTF
14 TRBD1 TRBJ2-7 . TRBV6-5 TGTGCCAGCAGCCGAACAGGGGACTCCTACGAGCAGTACTTC CASSRTGDSYEQYF
15 TRBD1 TRBJ1-2 . TRBV7-2 TGTGCCAGCAGCCAAAGACAGGGGGCTCCCTATGGCTACACCTTC CASSQRQGAPYGYTF
13 . TRBJ2-1 . TRBV4-2 TGTGCCAGCAGCGCACAACCAGGGAATGAGCAGTTCTTC CASSAQPGNEQFF
15 TRBD1 TRBJ1-6 . TRBV4-3 TGCGCCAGCAGCCGGGAGACAGGGTACAATTCACCCCTCCACTTT CASSRETGYNSPLHF
14 TRBD1 TRBJ1-5 . TRBV7-2 TGTGCCAGCACCGACCAGGGGGCCGGTCAGCCCCAGCATTTT CASTDQGAGQPQHF
13 TRBD2 TRBJ2-3 . TRBV9 TGTGCCAGCAGCACAGGGACTAGCGGGAGACAGTATTTT CASSTGTSGRQYF
15 TRBD1 TRBJ2-7 once TRBV4-1 TGCGCCAGCAGCCCCGGGACAGGGGTCCCTCGGGAGCAGTACTTC CASSPGTGVPREQYF
16 TRBD1 TRBJ2-4 . TRBV27 TGTGCCAGCAGTATCGACAGGGCTCTAGCCAAAAACATTCAGTACTTC CASSIDRALAKNIQYF
15 . TRBJ1-4 . TRBV6-5 TGTGCCAGCAGTTTCAACAGGCAAGCTAATGAAAAACTGTTTTTT CASSFNRQANEKLFF
13 TRBD2 TRBJ2-1 . TRBV6-1 TGTGCCAGCAGTGAAACTCGGGAGGGTGAGGGGGTCTTC CASSETREGEGVF
16 . TRBJ1-5 . TRBV5-8 TGTGCCAGCAGCTTGTACGGACCGGGGGGTGGTCAGCCCCAGCATTTT CASSLYGPGGGQPQHF
18 . TRBJ2-4 . TRBV27 TGTGCCAGCAGTTTCACTCGACCGATGGCGAGGCTACAAAACATTCAGTACTTC CASSFTRPMARLQNIQYF
17 . TRBJ2-1 once TRBV6-1 TGTGCCAGCAGTGAAAAGAGCGACAGGAGGTCCTACAATGAGCAGTTCTTC CASSEKSDRRSYNEQFF
14 TRBD2 TRBJ2-1 . TRBV5-1 TGCGCCAGCAGCCTGGCGGGGGGGCAGAATGAGCAGTTCTTC CASSLAGGQNEQFF
16 . TRBJ1-5 . TRBV5-1 TGCGCCAGCAGCGCGGACCCGGGAACCCCTAAGGCGCCCCAGCATTTT CASSADPGTPKAPQHF
15 . TRBJ2-2 . TRBV5-1 TGCGCCAGCAGCTTGGAAGGACTACCTACCGGGGAGCTGTTTTTT CASSLEGLPTGELFF
14 TRBD2 TRBJ2-3 . TRBV6-5 TGTGCCAGCAGTCCTAGCGGGAGTTCTGATACGCAGTATTTT CASSPSGSSDTQYF
14 . TRBJ2-2 . TRBV5-1 TGCGCCAGCAGCAGAGACACGAACACCGGGGAGCTGTTTTTT CASSRDTNTGELFF
17 . TRBJ1-3 once TRBV5-1 TGCGCCAGCAGCTTGCAGGGCTTAACGAACTCTGGAAACACCATATATTTT CASSLQGLTNSGNTIYF
15 TRBD2 TRBJ2-7 . TRBV6-5 TGTGCCAGCAGTAACATGAGGACTAGTAATTACGAGCAGTACTTC CASSNMRTSNYEQYF
13 . TRBJ1-2 once TRBV18 TGTGCCAGCTCACCGAGGCCTCCTGCGGGCTACACCTTC CASSPRPPAGYTF
14 . TRBJ2-2 . TRBV11-2 TGTGCCAGCGCAGGCGGGCGGAACACCGGGGAGCTGTTTTTT CASAGGRNTGELFF
16 TRBD1 TRBJ1-1 once TRBV12-5 TGTGCTAGTGGGGCCGCGGGACAGGTGGGAGAAGCTGAAGCTTTCTTT CASGAAGQVGEAEAFF
15 TRBD1 TRBJ2-2 . TRBV19 TGTGCCAGTAGTAGGGTAGGGGGCAGGATCGGGGAGCTGTTTTTT CASSRVGGRIGELFF
13 TRBD1 TRBJ1-2 . TRBV5-6 TGTGCCAGCAGCTCGACAGGGTTTGATGGCTACACCTTC CASSSTGFDGYTF
14 TRBD2 TRBJ2-2 . TRBV3-1/TRBV3-2 TGTGCCAGCAGCCAAGGCGGGAGTACCGGGGAGCTGTTTTTT CASSQGGSTGELFF
13 . TRBJ1-5 . TRBV6-5 TGTGCCAGCAGTTCAACGCGTAATCAGCCCCAGCATTTT CASSSTRNQPQHF
16 . TRBJ1-6 . TRBV6-5 TGTGCCAGCAGTTACTCTTCTCGGGGTAGTGGTTCACCCCTCCACTTT CASSYSSRGSGSPLHF
13 TRBD1 TRBJ1-6 . TRBV6-5 TGTGCCAGCCGGGACAGGGAGTATTCACCCCTCCACTTT CASRDREYSPLHF
16 TRBD1 TRBJ1-5 . TRBV2 TGTGCCAGCAGTGAGGGCAGGGGGTACGAAAGGCAGCCCCAGCATTTT CASSEGRGYERQPQHF
14 . TRBJ2-1 . TRBV9 TGTGCCAGCAGCGTAGGGGGGGTGTCAAATGAGCAGTTCTTC CASSVGGVSNEQFF
13 . TRBJ1-1 . TRBV15 TGTGCCACCAGCAGAGAGAGTACGACTGAAGCTTTCTTT CATSRESTTEAFF
14 TRBD1 TRBJ2-7 . TRBV5-1 TGCGCCAGCAGCACCGGGACAGGGTGGAACGAGCAGTACTTC CASSTGTGWNEQYF
16 TRBD2 TRBJ2-1 . TRBV7-2 TGTGCCAGCAGCTCAAGGACTAGCGGGAGACCTAATGAGCAGTTCTTC CASSSRTSGRPNEQFF